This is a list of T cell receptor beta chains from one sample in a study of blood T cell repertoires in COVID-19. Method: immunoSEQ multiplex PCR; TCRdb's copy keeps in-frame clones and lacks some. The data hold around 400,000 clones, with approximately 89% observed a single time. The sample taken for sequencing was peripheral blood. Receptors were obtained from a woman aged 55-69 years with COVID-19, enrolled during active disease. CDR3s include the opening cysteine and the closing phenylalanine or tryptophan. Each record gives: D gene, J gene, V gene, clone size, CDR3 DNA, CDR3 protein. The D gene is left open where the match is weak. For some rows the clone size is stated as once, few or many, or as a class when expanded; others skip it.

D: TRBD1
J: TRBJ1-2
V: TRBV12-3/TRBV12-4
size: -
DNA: TGTGCCAGCAGCCTGGGACAGTCCGGTGGCTACACCTTC
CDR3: CASSLGQSGGYTF

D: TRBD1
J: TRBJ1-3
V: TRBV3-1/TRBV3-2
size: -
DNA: TGTGCCAGCAGCCGACAGGGGCCCTCTGGAAACACCATATATTTT
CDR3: CASSRQGPSGNTIYF

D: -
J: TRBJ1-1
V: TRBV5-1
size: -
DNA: TGCGCCAGCAGCTTGTTGCAGGGTCAGGGGAACACTGAAGCTTTCTTT
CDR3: CASSLLQGQGNTEAFF

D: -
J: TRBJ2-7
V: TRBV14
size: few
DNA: TGTGCCAGCAGCCAAGACCTCGGCAGGGTGGGCGAGCAGTACTTC
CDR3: CASSQDLGRVGEQYF

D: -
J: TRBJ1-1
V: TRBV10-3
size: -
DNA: TGTGCCATCAGCAGACTTCCGGGACAAGGCCACACTGAAGCTTTCTTT
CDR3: CAISRLPGQGHTEAFF

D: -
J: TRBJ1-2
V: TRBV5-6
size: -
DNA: TGTGCCAGCAGCAGCGCGGCGGTTGGCTACACCTTC
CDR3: CASSSAAVGYTF

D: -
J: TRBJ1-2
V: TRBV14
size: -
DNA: TGTGCCAGCAGCCAAGTCTGGGCCATTGGATCTTATGGCTACACCTTC
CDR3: CASSQVWAIGSYGYTF

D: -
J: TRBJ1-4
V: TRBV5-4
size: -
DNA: TGTGCCAGCAGCGCAACAGCAACTAATGAAAAACTGTTTTTT
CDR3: CASSATATNEKLFF

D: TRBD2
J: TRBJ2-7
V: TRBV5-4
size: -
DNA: TGTGCCAGCAGCTCGGGACTAGCGCGCGAGCAGTACTTC
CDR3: CASSSGLAREQYF

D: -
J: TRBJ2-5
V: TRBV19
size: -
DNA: TGTGCCAGTAGCCTAGGGAGTCAAGAGACCCAGTACTTC
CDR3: CASSLGSQETQYF

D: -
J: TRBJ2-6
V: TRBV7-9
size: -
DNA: TGTGCCAGCAGCCCCTCGACAGGAGAACCCTCTGGGGCCAACGTCCTGACTTTC
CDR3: CASSPSTGEPSGANVLTF

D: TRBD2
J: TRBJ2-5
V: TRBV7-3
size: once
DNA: TGTGCCAGCAGCTTTCGCGGGGGAAAAGAGACCCAGTACTTC
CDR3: CASSFRGGKETQYF

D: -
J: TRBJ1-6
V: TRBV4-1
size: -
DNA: TGCGCCAGCAGCCAAGGGGGGGGATCACCCCTCCACTTT
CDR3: CASSQGGGSPLHF

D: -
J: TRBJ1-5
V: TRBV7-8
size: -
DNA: TGTGCCAGCAGCGCCGGGACACTTCGGGGTCAGCCCCAGCATTTT
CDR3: CASSAGTLRGQPQHF

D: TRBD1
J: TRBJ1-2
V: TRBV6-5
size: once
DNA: TGTGCCAGCAGTTCGACAGGGAGTCGGCATGGCTACACCTTC
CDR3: CASSSTGSRHGYTF

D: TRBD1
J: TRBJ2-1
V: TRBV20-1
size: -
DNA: TGCAGTGCTAGTGACCAGGGGGCGCGCTCCTACAATGAGCAGTTCTTC
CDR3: CSASDQGARSYNEQFF

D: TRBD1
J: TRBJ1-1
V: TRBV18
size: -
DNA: TGTGCCAGCTCACCATCAACAGGGGACACTGAAGCTTTCTTT
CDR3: CASSPSTGDTEAFF

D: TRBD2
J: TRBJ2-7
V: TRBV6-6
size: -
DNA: TGTGCCAGCAGGGGGGGGAGCGGGGGGACGACAGGGGAGCAGTACTTC
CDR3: CASRGGSGGTTGEQYF

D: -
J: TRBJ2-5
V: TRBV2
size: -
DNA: TGTGCCAGCAGGAGTCGCTGGGGAGTGGAGACCCAGTACTTC
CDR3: CASRSRWGVETQYF

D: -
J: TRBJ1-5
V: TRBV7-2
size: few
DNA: TGTGCCAGCAGCTTAGACAGTTATAGCAATCAGCCCCAGCATTTT
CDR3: CASSLDSYSNQPQHF

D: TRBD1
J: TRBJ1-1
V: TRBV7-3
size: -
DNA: TGTGCCAGCAGCCGGACAGGGGGGACTGAAGCTTTCTTT
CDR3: CASSRTGGTEAFF

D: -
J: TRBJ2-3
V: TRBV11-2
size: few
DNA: TGTGCCAGCAGTCACACAGATACGCAGTATTTT
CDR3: CASSHTDTQYF

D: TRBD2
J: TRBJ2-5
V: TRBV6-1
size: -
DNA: TGTGCCAGCAGTGTGCCGGGACTAGCGGTGACTGCTTACCAAGAGACCCAGTACTTC
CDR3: CASSVPGLAVTAYQETQYF

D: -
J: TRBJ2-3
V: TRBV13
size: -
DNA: TGTGCCAGCGGCCGGAGACAGGTAATCCCTAGCACAGATACGCAGTATTTT
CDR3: CASGRRQVIPSTDTQYF

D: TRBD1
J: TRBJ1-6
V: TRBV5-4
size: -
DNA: TGTGCCAGCAGCTTGTCGTTTTCAGCAGGGGGCGATTTGAGTTCACCCCTCCACTTT
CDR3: CASSLSFSAGGDLSSPLHF

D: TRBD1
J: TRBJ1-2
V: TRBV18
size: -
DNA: TGTGCCAGCTCACGACAGGGGGCCGCTAACTATGGCTACACCTTC
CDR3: CASSRQGAANYGYTF

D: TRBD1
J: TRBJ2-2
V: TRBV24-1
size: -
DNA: TGTGCCACCAGTGGCCAAGGGGGCAGGAACACCGGGGAGCTGTTTTTT
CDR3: CATSGQGGRNTGELFF

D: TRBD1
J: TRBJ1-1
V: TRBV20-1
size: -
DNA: TGCAGTGCTAGTCCAGGGGGGCAGCTGAACACTGAAGCTTTCTTT
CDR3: CSASPGGQLNTEAFF

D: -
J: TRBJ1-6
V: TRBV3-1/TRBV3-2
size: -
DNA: TGTGCCAGCAGCCCCATGAGGTCTGGGAATTCACCCCTCCACTTT
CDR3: CASSPMRSGNSPLHF

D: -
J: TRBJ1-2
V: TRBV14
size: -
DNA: TGTGCCAGCAGCCAAGTGGCAAGTGGTGGCTACACCTTC
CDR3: CASSQVASGGYTF

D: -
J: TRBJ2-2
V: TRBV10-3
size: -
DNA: TGTGCCATCAGTGCCCGGGACATCGCGAACACCGGGGAGCTGTTTTTT
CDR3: CAISARDIANTGELFF

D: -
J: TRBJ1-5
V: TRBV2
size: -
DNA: TGTGCCAGCAGGGAAGACAGCTATAGCAATCAGCCCCAGCATTTT
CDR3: CASREDSYSNQPQHF

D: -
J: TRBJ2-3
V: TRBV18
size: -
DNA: TGTGCCAGCTCACCCCGAGGGGGAGTCACAGATACGCAGTATTTT
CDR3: CASSPRGGVTDTQYF

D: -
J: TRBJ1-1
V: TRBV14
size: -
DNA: TGTGCCAGCAGCCGACTAAACACTGAAGCTTTCTTT
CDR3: CASSRLNTEAFF

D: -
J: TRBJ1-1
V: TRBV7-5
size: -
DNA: TGTGCCAGAAGCTTGGGGACAGGGAACACTGAAGCTTTCTTT
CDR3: CARSLGTGNTEAFF

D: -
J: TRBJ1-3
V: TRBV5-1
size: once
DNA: TGCGCCAGCAGCTTGGGAGGGCCAATCTCTGGAAACACCATATATTTT
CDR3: CASSLGGPISGNTIYF

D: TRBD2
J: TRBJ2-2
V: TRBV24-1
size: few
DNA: TGTGCCTCACAGCGGGGGGCGGCCGGGGAGCTGTTTTTT
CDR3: CASQRGAAGELFF

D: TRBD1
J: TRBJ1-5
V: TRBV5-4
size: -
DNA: TGTGCCAGCAGCTTTAATGACAGGGGCAATCGGTACAATCAGCCCCAGCATTTT
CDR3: CASSFNDRGNRYNQPQHF

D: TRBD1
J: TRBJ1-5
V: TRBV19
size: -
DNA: TGTGCCACCCAAGTAAACAGGGGTAATCAGCCCCAGCATTTT
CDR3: CATQVNRGNQPQHF

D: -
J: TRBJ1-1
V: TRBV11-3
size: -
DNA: TGTGCCAGCAGCTTAGGGAGGGCAGAAGCTTTCTTT
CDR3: CASSLGRAEAFF

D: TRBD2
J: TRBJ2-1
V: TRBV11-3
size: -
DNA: TGTGCCAGCAGCTTTAGCGGGGGGGCGGTGAATGAGCAGTTCTTC
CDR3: CASSFSGGAVNEQFF

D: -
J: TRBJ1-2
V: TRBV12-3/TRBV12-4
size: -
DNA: TGTGCCAGCAGTTTATACGGGGACTATGGCTACACCTTC
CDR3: CASSLYGDYGYTF

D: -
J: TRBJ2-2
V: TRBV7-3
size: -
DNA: TGTGCCAGCGGGAGAGAGGGCGGGGAGCTGTTTTTT
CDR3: CASGREGGELFF

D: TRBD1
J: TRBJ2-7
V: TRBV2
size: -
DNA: TGTGCCAGCAGCGAAGGGACAGGAACCCTTAGGAGCTCCTACGAGCAGTACTTC
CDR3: CASSEGTGTLRSSYEQYF

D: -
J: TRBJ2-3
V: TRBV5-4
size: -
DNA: TGTGCCAGCAGCTTGGTGACTAGCACAGATACGCAGTATTTT
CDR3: CASSLVTSTDTQYF

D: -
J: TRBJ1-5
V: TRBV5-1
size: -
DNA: TGCGCCAGCAGCCCAGAGGACTTAAATCAGCCCCAGCATTTT
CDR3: CASSPEDLNQPQHF

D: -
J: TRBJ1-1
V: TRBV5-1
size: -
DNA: TGCGCCAGCAGCTTTCTGGGGGCTTCGAACACTGAAGCTTTCTTT
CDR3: CASSFLGASNTEAFF

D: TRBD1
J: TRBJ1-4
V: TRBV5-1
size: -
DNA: TGCGCCAGCAGCTTGGAGGGACAGGGGAGAGCTAATGAAAAACTGTTTTTT
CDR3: CASSLEGQGRANEKLFF

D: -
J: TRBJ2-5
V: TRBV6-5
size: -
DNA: TGTGCCAGCGGGACTCAAGAGACCCAGTACTTC
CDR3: CASGTQETQYF

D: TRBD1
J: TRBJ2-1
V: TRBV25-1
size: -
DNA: TGTGCCAGCAGTCCCGGACAGGGGGCGTACAATGAGCAGTTCTTC
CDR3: CASSPGQGAYNEQFF

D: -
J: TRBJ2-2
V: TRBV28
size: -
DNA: TGTGCCAGCACCACTACAGGGTACACCGGGGAGCTGTTTTTT
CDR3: CASTTTGYTGELFF

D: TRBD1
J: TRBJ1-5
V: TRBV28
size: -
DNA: TGTGCCAGCAGCCTACCATCAGGACAGGGGAAAGGGCCCCAGCATTTT
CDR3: CASSLPSGQGKGPQHF

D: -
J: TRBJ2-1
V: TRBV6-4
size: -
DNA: TGTGCCAGCAGTGAGAACAGGGTACGTAGTGAGCAGTTCTTC
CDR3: CASSENRVRSEQFF

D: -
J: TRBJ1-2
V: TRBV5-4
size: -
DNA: TGTGCCAGCAGTCCAAAGACAGGAATCGCTGGCTACACCTTC
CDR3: CASSPKTGIAGYTF

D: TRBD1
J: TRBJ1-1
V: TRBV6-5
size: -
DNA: TGTGCCAGCAGTTCGACAGGGCGCACTGAAGCTTTCTTT
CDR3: CASSSTGRTEAFF